This entry describes one TCR beta chain. The data stem from a study of shared clonotypes between healthy human individuals. Naivety among CD8 cells was defined by CD45RO negativity and positive CCR7 selection, thereby excluding terminally differentiated effector memory CD45RA+ cells. Trimming stripped 1 base from V and 5 bases from J, with 21 bases between. Per the germline V gene, CDR1 is LNHNV and CDR2 is YYDKDF (reference sequence). The CDR3 runs 17 residues. This table comes from immunoSEQ multiplex PCR, and its TCRdb copy is limited to in-frame clones, with some not included. The data hold approximately 2,200,000 clones, with about 92% observed a single time.

Sequenced material: naive CD8+ T cells from PBMCs. The receptor comes from a man aged 18 to 29 in good health. Some clones in this sample may be carry-over from other donors' samples. The chain combines TRBV15 with TRBJ2-7; TRBD2 might be the D (7 bases). The CDR3, as DNA: TGTGCCACCAGCAGAGGTCGGCAACAGGGACGGGGGGACGAGCAGTACTTC. It translates to CATSRGRQQGRGDEQYF.